The 9 T cell receptor beta chains presented below share a single source sample, sequenced in a study of T cell changes during pregnancy in multiple sclerosis. The repertoire was sequenced with immunoSEQ multiplex PCR; TCRdb's copy has only in-frame clones and lacks some. Of about 93,000 clones listed, about 91% were seen once; the top ten hold 0.9% to 0.95%. The specimen comprised peripheral blood, sampled before pregnancy. All receptors come from a female donor with multiple sclerosis, enrolled in a pregnancy study.

The chain uses TRBV30 and TRBJ2-2; D is undetermined. Per germline, CDR1 GTSNPN and CDR2 SVGIG (reference sequence). V gave up 4 bases and J gave up 6 bases, with 6 bases separating them. The CDR3 runs to 11 residues. CDR3 amino acids: CAWTPAGELFF. As DNA, the CDR3 is TGTGCCTGGACCCCAGCCGGGGAGCTGTTTTTT. The variable domain in full, completed from reference TRBV30 and TRBJ2-2, reads SQTIHQWPATLVQPVGSPLSLECTVEGTSNPNLYWYRQAAGRGLQLLFYSVGIGQISSEVPQNLSASRPQDRQFILSSKKLLLSDSGFYLCAWTPAGELFFGEGSRLTVL.

The rearrangement links TRBV4-3 to TRBJ1-4, with D perhaps matching TRBD1 (6 bases). Trimming stripped 4 bases from V and 0 bases from J, with 15 bases between. Germline V CDR1 and CDR2: LGHNA, YSLEER. There are 17 residues in the CDR3. CDR3 loop: CASSLGQLLATNEKLFF. The CDR3 nucleotides are TGCGCCAGCAGCCTAGGACAGCTACTTGCAACTAATGAAAAACTGTTTTTT.

This clone occurred once. The chain's CDR3 is CASSLEGAQGNEKLFF. The DNA for the CDR3 is TGTGCCAGCAGCTTAGAGGGGGCGCAGGGTAATGAAAAACTGTTTTTT. The chain links TRBV7-6 to TRBJ1-4; 7 nucleotides align to TRBD1. This CDR3 is built from 16 residues. From germline, CDR1 is SGHVS and CDR2 FNYEAQ. With V trimmed by 1 base and J by 4 bases, 6 bases remained unmatched.

The CDR3 DNA reads TGTGCCAGCAGCTCCGTATACGAGCAGTACTTC. It translates to CASSSVYEQYF. This chain connects TRBV7-2 to TRBJ2-7; D not resolved. The CDR3 covers 11 residues. CDR1 SGHTA and CDR2 FQGNSA come from the germline V gene. V lost 4 bases and J 4 bases, leaving 5 bases between the germline ends.

This chain connects TRBV5-4 to TRBJ2-2; tentative D call: TRBD1 (5 bases). The germline CDR1 and CDR2 sequences are SGHNT and YYREEE (reference sequence). There are 16 residues in the CDR3. Deletions cut 0 bases from V and 2 bases from J, with 11 bases between. The CDR3 region has the DNA TGTGCCAGCAGCTTGGAGAGGACACCAAACACCGGGGAGCTGTTTTTT. This encodes CASSLERTPNTGELFF.

V and J are TRBV11-3 and TRBJ2-6; D ambiguous. V was cut by 5 bases and J by 4 bases, with 6 bases left in between. Germline V lookup: CDR1 SGHNT, CDR2 YENEEA. This CDR3 comprises 13 residues. In DNA form, the CDR3 reads TGTGCCAGCAGCACAGAAGGGGCCAACGTCCTGACTTTC. Translation gives CASSTEGANVLTF.

The V call is TRBV18, the J call TRBJ1-1; TRBD1 aligns across 8 bases. Germline loops: CDR1 KGHSH, CDR2 LQKENI. V dropped 6 bases and J dropped 5; count of bases not matched to a gene: 11. The CDR3 runs 15 residues. The CDR3 bases are TGTGCCAGCTCCCAAAACACAGGGGGAGGTACTGAAGCTTTCTTT. It specifies CASSQNTGGGTEAFF. Complete variable domain (other parts from reference TRBV18 and TRBJ1-1): NAGVMQNPRHLVRRRGQEARLRCSPMKGHSHVYWYRQLPEEGLKFMVYLQKENIIDESGMPKERFSAEFPKEGPSILRIQQVVRGDSAAYFCASSQNTGGGTEAFFGQGTRLTVV.

This sequence joins TRBV6-5 and TRBJ2-7; 11 bases agree with TRBD1. This CDR3 is 15 amino acids long. Germline CDR1 MNHEY, CDR2 SVGAGI. J was trimmed by 7 bases and V by 1 base; bases with no gene match: 6. CDR3 DNA: TGTGCCAGCAGTTACTTAGGACAGGGGGCGCGTGAGCAGTACTTC. Encoded protein: CASSYLGQGAREQYF.

V usage is TRBV6-1 and J usage is TRBJ2-7; a weak D match, TRBD2 (7 bases). The V end was cut by 8 bases, the J end by 4 bases, with 15 bases between. The CDR3 is made up of 13 amino acids. The germline V gene has CDR1 MNHNS and CDR2 SASEGT. The DNA of the CDR3 is TGTGCCAGCTCTTCGGGGGGCACATACGAGCAGTACTTC. Its translation is CASSSGGTYEQYF.